The 19 T cell receptor beta chains given below trace back to one sample, sequenced in a study of CXCR3-negative and CXCR3-positive naive CD8 T cells (dated by TCRdb to about 2019). TCRdb shows the sequencer as NextSeq 550. The Human TCR Profiling Kit (MiLaboratory) was used to prepare UMI-labeled 5' RACE TRB cDNA libraries. The reads were reprocessed in TCRdb, with one entry per CDR3 protein sequence and no accompanying DNA. The sample table on file contains approximately 52,000 distinct CDR3 sequences. In total, the top ten clones hold roughly 20% of the sample. The sample taken for sequencing was memory CD8+ T cells from blood. The sample's cell subset or site label, in plain terms: conventional CD8+ memory T cells (TMEM), sorted as controls. All receptors derive from a human donor in good health. Some clones in this sample may be carry-over from other donors' samples.

The chain carries TRBV4-3 and TRBJ2-1. The CDR3 totals 13 residues. From germline, CDR1 is LGHNA and CDR2 YSLEER. CDR3 residues: CASSQDRLRRQFF.

The CDR3 spells CASSLIRGHYNEQFF. The chain joins TRBV12-3 or TRBV12-4 to TRBJ2-1; TCRdb lists TRBD1, though no DNA is available to test this call. The CDR3 has 15 residues.

This chain links TRBV20-1 with TRBJ2-1; with no DNA, the TCRdb D assignment of TRBD1 cannot be verified. This CDR3 region has 14 residues. Germline V gene lookup returns CDR1 DFQATT and CDR2 SNEGSKA (reference sequence). CDR3 protein: CSVNRDRDYNEQFF.

V and J are TRBV12-3 or TRBV12-4 and TRBJ1-1. This CDR3 has 11 residues. CDR3 sequence: CASRTNNEAFF.

The CDR3 here is CASSQGDSPGNTIYF. The chain employs TRBV9 and TRBJ1-3. Germline CDR1 and CDR2: SGDLS and YYNGEE. The length of the CDR3 is 15 residues. Based on the CDR3 plus reference TRBV9 and TRBJ1-3, the full variable domain is DSGVTQTPKHLITATGQRVTLRCSPRSGDLSVYWYQQSLDQGLQFLIQYYNGEERAKGNILERFSAQQFPDLHSELNLSSLELGDSALYFCASSQGDSPGNTIYFGEGSWLTVV.

This rearrangement joins TRBV7-9 to TRBJ1-1. The CDR3 is made up of 12 amino acids. CDR1 and CDR2 from the germline V gene are SEHNR and FQNEAQ (reference sequence). The CDR3 sequence is CASSSTYTEAFF.

J is TRBJ2-1 and V is TRBV7-9; TCRdb outputs TRBD2, but without DNA this stays unchecked. The CDR3 is made up of 16 amino acids. Germline V gives CDR1 SEHNR, CDR2 FQNEAQ (reference sequence). Here the CDR3 reads CASNLAGLSSYNEQFF.

The chain couples TRBV27 to TRBJ1-1. Germline CDR1 reads MNHEY; CDR2 reads SMNVEV (reference sequence). This CDR3 has 14 amino acids. The chain's CDR3 is CASSLSQANTEAFF.

The J gene is TRBJ2-5, the V gene TRBV7-8; TCRdb returns TRBD2, unconfirmable since there is no DNA. The CDR3 contains 16 residues. The germline gives CDR1 SGHVS, CDR2 FQNEAQ. The CDR3 region is CASSSHLAGAQETQYF.

V and J are TRBV4-1 and TRBJ2-7; TCRdb designates TRBD2, a call that cannot be tested without DNA. Germline V gene sequence: CDR1 MGHRA, CDR2 YSYEKL. The CDR3 length is 16 residues. CDR3 protein: CASSLALAGGSYEQYF.

V gene TRBV9 combines with J gene TRBJ2-5; with no DNA, the TCRdb D assignment of TRBD1 cannot be verified. Germline CDR1 SGDLS, CDR2 YYNGEE. CDR3 length: 14 amino acids. Here the CDR3 reads CASSAPTGAETQYF.

The chain uses TRBV6-2 or TRBV6-3 and TRBJ2-1; TCRdb's assignment of TRBD1 cannot be checked, as there is no DNA. The V gene's germline CDR1 is MNHEY and CDR2 SVGEGT. CDR3 length: 13 residues. CDR3 in amino acids: CASRSTLVQGQFF.

This chain links TRBV10-2 with TRBJ2-2; without DNA, the TCRdb call of TRBD2 cannot be checked. CDR1 and CDR2 from the germline V gene are WSHSY and SAAADI. The CDR3 extends over 15 amino acids. The CDR3 region is CASSATSGYTEELFF.

V usage is TRBV6-5 and J usage is TRBJ2-7; TCRdb reports TRBD1, a call that lacks DNA to check it against. The CDR3 is made up of 12 amino acids. Per germline, CDR1 MNHEY and CDR2 SVGAGI. CDR3: CASSPGPGEQYF.

The chain uses TRBV7-2 and TRBJ2-2. The germline gives CDR1 SGHTA, CDR2 FQGNSA. The CDR3 is made up of 16 amino acids. The CDR3: CASSLGPTDPPGELFF. The full variable domain, with the rest looked up from reference TRBV7-2 and TRBJ2-2, is GAGVSQSPSNKVTEKGKDVELRCDPISGHTALYWYRQSLGQGLEFLIYFQGNSAPDKSGLPSDRFSAERTGGSVSTLTIQRTQQEDSAVYLCASSLGPTDPPGELFFGEGSRLTVL.

CDR3 protein: CAIRGTSGETQYF. The V call is TRBV10-3, the J call TRBJ2-5; lacking DNA, the TRBD2 call made by TCRdb goes unchecked. The CDR3 is 13 residues long. Germline assignment: CDR1 ENHRY and CDR2 SYGVKD.

This chain connects TRBV14 to TRBJ2-7; lacking DNA, the TRBD1 call made by TCRdb goes unchecked. The length of the CDR3 is 19 residues. The germline V gene has CDR1 SGHDN and CDR2 FVKESK. CDR3 in amino acids: CASSQEVAQGSKSSYEQYF.

This chain links TRBV29-1 with TRBJ1-1. CDR1 is SQVTM, CDR2 ANQGSEA, per germline. The CDR3 covers 12 residues. CDR3 sequence reads: CSVGMMNTEAFF.

The rearrangement joins TRBV7-6 to TRBJ2-5; TCRdb's D call, TRBD2, is unchecked because there is no DNA. Germline assignment: CDR1 SGHVS and CDR2 FNYEAQ. The CDR3 spans 15 residues. The CDR3 region is CASSFTSGGPETQYF.